The next 10 T cell receptor beta chains were all read from a single sample in a study of neoadjuvant anti-PD-1 for oral cavity cancer. Here immunoSEQ multiplex PCR was the method, and the copy in TCRdb shows in-frame clones only, minus some. The table lists some 16,000 clones, 66% of them singletons. Sequenced here: PBMCs, sampled before nivolumab (anti-PD-1) treatment. Source of these receptors: a person aged 40-85 years with oral cavity squamous cell carcinoma.

The chain carries TRBV7-6 and TRBJ2-2; D might be TRBD1 (6 bases). Trimming left V 0 bases short and J 3 bases short, with 11 bases between. From germline, CDR1 is SGHVS and CDR2 FNYEAQ. This CDR3 region has 16 residues. The CDR3 protein is CASSLAPGGDTGELFF. The CDR3 nucleotides are TGTGCCAGCAGCTTAGCGCCTGGGGGCGACACCGGGGAGCTGTTTTTT.

This chain connects TRBV11-2 to TRBJ2-3; D not resolved. The CDR3 runs to 12 residues. Trimming stripped 4 bases from V and 7 bases from J, with 9 bases between. Germline V gives CDR1 SGHAT, CDR2 FQNNGV. The CDR3 is CASSSRQNTQYF. CDR3 DNA: TGTGCCAGCAGCTCTCGGCAAAATACGCAGTATTTT.

The rearrangement uses TRBV20-1 and TRBJ2-5; D is unclear. Germline V gene sequence: CDR1 DFQATT, CDR2 SNEGSKA (reference sequence). The CDR3 is 10 amino acids. Trimming removed 5 bases from V and 5 bases from J, with 6 bases in between. CDR3 sequence reads: CSAARETQYF. The DNA of the CDR3 is TGCAGTGCTGCCCGGGAGACCCAGTACTTC.

The count of this clone is one. This sequence joins TRBV2 and TRBJ2-1, with a weak D call TRBD1 (6 bases). Per the germline V gene, CDR1 is SNHLY and CDR2 is FYNNEI. V gave up 1 base and J gave up 11 bases, with 12 bases separating them. This CDR3 is 13 amino acids long. DNA for the CDR3: TGTGCCAGCAGTGAAGAGGGGGTGGTAAAGCAGTTCTTC. This sequence encodes CASSEEGVVKQFF.

The gene calls are TRBV7-2 and TRBJ1-1; no firm D call. Germline lookup yields CDR1 SGHTA and CDR2 FQGNSA. The CDR3 spans 14 residues. V was shortened by 5 bases and J by 5 bases, with 15 bases between the two germline ends. The chain's CDR3 is CASSQGMAGTEAFF. CDR3 nucleotide sequence: TGTGCCAGCAGCCAAGGAATGGCTGGGACTGAAGCTTTCTTT. Together with reference TRBV7-2 and TRBJ1-1, the CDR3 gives the full variable domain: GAGVSQSPSNKVTEKGKDVELRCDPISGHTALYWYRQSLGQGLEFLIYFQGNSAPDKSGLPSDRFSAERTGGSVSTLTIQRTQQEDSAVYLCASSQGMAGTEAFFGQGTRLTVV.

The chain combines TRBV19 with TRBJ1-2, with TRBD1 matching 7 bases. CDR1 and CDR2 (germline): LNHDA, SQIVND (reference sequence). This CDR3 is 12 amino acids long. J gave up 11 bases and V 8 bases, and 11 bases lay outside the gene matches. DNA for the CDR3: TGTGCCAGTCGGGGCAGGGGGTCTGGATACACCTTC. It encodes CASRGRGSGYTF.

The chain recombines TRBV5-4 with TRBJ2-5; D could derive from TRBD1 or TRBD2 (6 bases each). CDR1 is SGHNT, CDR2 YYREEE, per germline (reference sequence). Trimming stripped 2 bases from V and 5 bases from J, with 16 bases between. CDR3 size: 15 residues. The CDR3 bases are TGTGCCAGCAGCTTTGCAGCCGGAGGGGGGGAGACCCAGTACTTC. This encodes CASSFAAGGGETQYF.

V usage is TRBV11-2 and J usage is TRBJ2-7, with D unresolved. The CDR3 loop spans 12 amino acids. Trimming left V 3 bases short and J 1 base short, with 4 bases between. Germline V gives CDR1 SGHAT, CDR2 FQNNGV. The CDR3 is CASSLGSYEQYF. CDR3 sequence (DNA): TGTGCCAGCAGCTTGGGGTCCTACGAGCAGTACTTC. Variable domain in full (rest from reference TRBV11-2 and TRBJ2-7): EAGVAQSPRYKIIEKRQSVAFWCNPISGHATLYWYQQILGQGPKLLIQFQNNGVVDDSQLPKDRFSAERLKGVDSTLKIQPAKLEDSAVYLCASSLGSYEQYFGPGTRLTVT.

This clone was seen just once. This chain links TRBV5-5 with TRBJ2-7, with D possibly being TRBD1 (5 bases). The germline V gene encodes CDR1 SGHKS and CDR2 YYEKEE (reference sequence). CDR3 length: 14 amino acids. The V and J ends lost 3 bases and 0 bases respectively, with 10 bases between them. CDR3 sequence reads: CASSWGLLSYEQYF. DNA of the CDR3: TGTGCCAGCAGCTGGGGCCTCCTCTCCTACGAGCAGTACTTC.

This clone was seen a few times. The rearrangement uses TRBV5-1 and TRBJ1-3; D is uncertain. The length of the CDR3 is 16 residues. The V gene lost 0 bases and the J gene lost 0 bases, with 10 bases spanning the gap. Germline V CDR1 and CDR2: SGHRS, YFSETQ. CDR3 residues: CASSLDAPSSGNTIYF. CDR3 nucleotide sequence: TGCGCCAGCAGCTTGGACGCTCCGAGCTCTGGAAACACCATATATTTT.